This paragraph covers one TCR beta chain sequence. Using immunoSEQ multiplex PCR, the repertoire was profiled, and TCRdb retains in-frame clones only, with some absent. The sample consists of nearly 200,000 clones, 84% of them appearing once. The CDR3 loop spans 14 amino acids. From germline, CDR1 is SEHNR and CDR2 FQNEAQ (reference sequence). The V and J ends lost 1 base and 6 bases respectively, with 10 bases between them. These data are taken from a study of blood T cell repertoires in COVID-19. Study at large: Both acute and convalescent COVID-19 samples were obtained from the United States, Italy and Spain.

The sequence was collected from a human donor in a cohort sampled during active COVID-19. The chain employs TRBV7-9 and TRBJ2-1; D gene unclear. The sample consisted of peripheral blood. CDR3 region: CASSLDSFGNEQFF. The CDR3 DNA follows: TGTGCCAGCAGCTTAGACTCTTTCGGCAATGAGCAGTTCTTC.